This entry lists 30 T cell receptor beta chains sequenced from one sample in a study of PD-L1 blockade in urothelial cancer (dated by TCRdb to the late 2010s). The sample's time point label, in plain terms: peripheral blood 6 weeks after treatment start. Library creation used the immunoSEQ multiplex PCR assay. TCRdb limited this immuneACCESS table to in-frame rearrangements with V and J called. A share of clones is missing; checked studies link under half to unresolved V genes, and the rest is unexplained. A total of tens of thousands of clones appear in this sample, more than 70% of them only once. The ten largest clones represent about 11% of the sample. The input for sequencing was PBMCs, taken around atezolizumab (anti-PD-L1) treatment. The receptors derive from a man in his 60s with urothelial cancer.

This CDR3 is CASSLNPTGWDTDTQYF. CDR3 sequence (DNA): TGCGCCAGCAGCTTGAACCCCACAGGGTGGGACACAGATACGCAGTATTTT. The rearrangement uses TRBV5-1 and TRBJ2-3, with D possibly TRBD1 on 6 matching bases. The V and J ends lost 1 base and 2 bases respectively, with 17 bases between them. CDR1 is SGHRS, CDR2 YFSETQ, per germline. The CDR3 is 17 residues long.

As regards this clone: Germline and junction disagree at one end, which may indicate a read error. The J gene is TRBJ2-3, the V gene TRBV7-7, with D maybe TRBD2 (6 bases). The CDR3 contains 15 residues. Germline V gene sequence: CDR1 SSHAT, CDR2 FNYEAQ (reference sequence). CDR3 residues: CASSSGTSSRDTQYF. The CDR3 DNA follows: TGTGCTAGCAGCTCCGGAACTAGCAGTAGGGATACGCAGTATTTT.

This clone showed up just once. The chain links TRBV11-3 to TRBJ1-4; D is possibly TRBD1 (6 bases). Germline-derived CDR1 and CDR2 are SGHNT and YENEEA. CDR3 length equals 16 residues. The germline V and J ends were trimmed by 1 base and 7 bases, with 16 bases remaining between them. This CDR3 reads CASSLGGQIVAEKLFF. Here the CDR3 DNA reads TGTGCCAGCAGCTTAGGAGGACAGATCGTGGCTGAAAAACTGTTTTTT. The full variable domain, its missing parts supplied by reference TRBV11-3 and TRBJ1-4, is EAGVVQSPRYKIIEKKQPVAFWCNPISGHNTLYWYLQNLGQGPELLIRYENEEAVDDSQLPKDRFSAERLKGVDSTLKIQPAELGDSAVYLCASSLGGQIVAEKLFFGSGTQLSVL.

This clone has just one count. V and J are TRBV7-2 and TRBJ2-5; 7 bases align to TRBD1. The J segment lost 1 base and the V segment lost 1 base, leaving 9 bases of the junction unmatched. Germline V lookup: CDR1 SGHTA, CDR2 FQGNSA. The CDR3 runs 17 residues. The CDR3 sequence: CASSLDPHRQGQETQYF. The CDR3 bases are TGTGCCAGCAGCTTAGATCCCCATCGACAGGGCCAAGAGACCCAGTACTTC.

This chain uses TRBV6-5 with TRBJ1-4; D gene unclear. The germline gives CDR1 MNHEY, CDR2 SVGAGI. V lost 0 bases to trimming and J lost 8 bases, with 7 bases between them. There are 13 residues in the CDR3. The CDR3 here is CASSYSRGEKLFF. CDR3 bases: TGTGCCAGCAGTTACTCCAGAGGCGAAAAACTGTTTTTT.

The V call is TRBV5-4, the J call TRBJ1-1, with D possibly TRBD1 on 6 matching bases. The CDR3 extends over 15 amino acids. Germline values: CDR1 SGHNT, CDR2 YYREEE (reference sequence). Trimming took off 2 bases at V and 1 base at J, with 12 bases between the two ends. The CDR3 DNA is TGTGCCAGCAGCTTTGGGGGCGCGGGGAACACTGAAGCTTTCTTT. Protein sequence: CASSFGGAGNTEAFF.

The chain joins TRBV18 to TRBJ1-1; 8 positions match TRBD1. This CDR3 is built from 17 residues. The trim removed 0 bases at V and 0 bases at J, leaving 6 bases unmatched. From germline, CDR1 is KGHSH and CDR2 LQKENI. The DNA of the CDR3 is TGTGCCAGCTCACCACCTTCCGGACAGGGCCTGAACACTGAAGCTTTCTTT. Translating it yields CASSPPSGQGLNTEAFF.

This clone turned up a few times. The V and J genes are TRBV9 and TRBJ2-1; weak D call: TRBD2 (5 bases). CDR1 and CDR2 (germline): SGDLS, YYNGEE. This CDR3 has 16 amino acids. V was pared by 0 bases and J by 6 bases, with 16 bases between. The CDR3 sequence is CASSVGTGRTVNEQFF. The DNA for the CDR3 is TGTGCCAGCAGCGTAGGAACCGGACGGACTGTCAATGAGCAGTTCTTC.

In DNA form, the CDR3 reads TGTGCCAGCAGCTTAGGACTCTCGGGAGCTTTCTTT. Protein product: CASSLGLSGAFF. V is TRBV7-2 and J is TRBJ1-1; no definite D call. V lost 1 base, J lost 10 bases, and 10 bases lay in between. CDR1 is SGHTA and CDR2 is FQGNSA in the germline V gene. The CDR3 is 12 residues long.

Here the CDR3 DNA reads TGTGCCAGCAGCCTCACGGCCGCTTATGGCGGGGGGGCCTACGAGCAGTACTTC. Translating gives CASSLTAAYGGGAYEQYF. This chain connects TRBV7-8 to TRBJ2-7; 9 nucleotides align to TRBD2. Germline assignment: CDR1 SGHVS and CDR2 FQNEAQ. The CDR3 consists of 18 residues. The V segment lost 5 bases and the J segment 2 bases; nucleotides outside the gene matches: 16.

The chain is built from TRBV6-1 and TRBJ2-2, with D maybe TRBD2 (6 bases). The CDR3 loop spans 14 amino acids. CDR1 and CDR2 (germline): MNHNS, SASEGT. The V gene lost 11 bases and the J gene lost 6 bases, with 19 bases spanning the gap. CDR3 region: CAGVGGRGSGELFF. CDR3 coding DNA: TGTGCCGGGGTCGGAGGGAGAGGTTCCGGGGAGCTGTTTTTT.

The chain joins TRBV18 to TRBJ2-2, with D hard to call. Trimming took 5 bases from V and 5 from J, leaving 12 bases between them. In germline, CDR1 is KGHSH, CDR2 LQKENI. The CDR3 length is 14 residues. The CDR3, as DNA: TGTGCCAGCTCAGACACGACCAGAACCGGGGAGCTGTTTTTT. Residues: CASSDTTRTGELFF.

The V and J genes are TRBV7-2 and TRBJ1-2, with 12 nucleotides matching TRBD1. The CDR3 has 14 amino acids. The V gene end was trimmed by 6 bases and the J gene end by 8 bases; junction bases not matched to a gene: 7. Germline CDR1 is SGHTA and CDR2 is FQGNSA. The CDR3 nucleotides read TGTGCCAGCAGTCATCCGGGACAGGGGGCAGGCTACACCTTC. Encoded protein: CASSHPGQGAGYTF.

This chain links TRBV30 with TRBJ1-4; D possibly corresponds to TRBD1 (5 bases). Deletions cut 2 bases from V and 5 bases from J, with 12 bases between. Germline CDR1 is GTSNPN and CDR2 is SVGIG (reference sequence). This CDR3 is built from 14 residues. The CDR3 sequence is CAWSLGLPNEKLFF. CDR3 in DNA: TGTGCCTGGAGTTTGGGGCTGCCGAATGAAAAACTGTTTTTT.

V usage is TRBV6-1 and J usage is TRBJ2-7; 9 bases line up with TRBD2. There are 13 residues in the CDR3. CDR1 is MNHNS, CDR2 SASEGT, per germline. V lost 6 bases and J lost 5; bases outside the gene matches: 5. The CDR3 DNA reads TGTGCCAGCAGGACTAGCGGCTTGGACGAGCAGTACTTC. Its translation: CASRTSGLDEQYF.

This chain joins TRBV5-1 and TRBJ2-3, with 8 bases identical to TRBD2. There are 14 residues in the CDR3. Trimming at V came to 2 bases and at J to 5 bases, leaving 4 bases not matched to a gene. Germline values: CDR1 SGHRS, CDR2 YFSETQ. DNA for the CDR3: TGCGCCAGCAGCTTAAGCGGGAGCGGAGATACGCAGTATTTT. Protein sequence: CASSLSGSGDTQYF.

This chain joins TRBV28 and TRBJ2-7, with D perhaps TRBD2 (5 bases). Trimming removed 1 base at V and 7 bases at J, with 8 bases between. Germline values: CDR1 MDHEN, CDR2 SYDVKM. The CDR3 is 12 amino acids. CDR3 loop: CASSLLTMEQYF. CDR3 DNA sequence: TGTGCCAGCAGTTTATTGACTATGGAGCAGTACTTC.

The rearrangement joins TRBV10-2 to TRBJ2-1; 8 bases agree with TRBD2. The length of the CDR3 is 13 residues. The germline V gene has CDR1 WSHSY and CDR2 SAAADI. V shed 6 bases, J shed 6 bases, and the junction held 4 bases outside the gene matches. The CDR3 DNA is TGCGCCAGCAGGATAACTAGCGGCAATGAGCAGTTCTTC. Protein product: CASRITSGNEQFF.

The V gene is TRBV6-1, the J gene TRBJ1-3; D uncertain. The CDR3 covers 17 residues. The germline CDR1 and CDR2 sequences are MNHNS and SASEGT. V dropped 0 bases and J dropped 2 bases, with 14 bases sitting between them. CDR3 sequence (DNA): TGTGCCAGCAGTGAAGCACCATGGAGGGCTACTGGAAACACCATATATTTT. Translating gives CASSEAPWRATGNTIYF.

V and J are TRBV5-1 and TRBJ2-3; TRBD2 matches at 7 bases. With 0 bases clipped from V and 5 bases from J, the junction kept 12 bases outside the gene matches. Germline values: CDR1 SGHRS, CDR2 YFSETQ. The CDR3 length is 17 residues. CDR3 DNA sequence: TGCGCCAGCAGCTTGGGTAAAAGCGGGGCAATTTTAGATACGCAGTATTTT. Translated: CASSLGKSGAILDTQYF.

The gene calls are TRBV27 and TRBJ1-5, with D unresolved. The CDR3 has 13 amino acids. Per the germline V gene, CDR1 is MNHEY and CDR2 is SMNVEV (reference sequence). V gave up 4 bases and J gave up 7 bases, with 11 bases separating them. The chain's CDR3 is CASSYGVYQPQHF. The CDR3, as DNA: TGTGCCAGCAGTTACGGGGTATACCAGCCCCAGCATTTT.

The chain joins TRBV11-1 to TRBJ1-6; 10 bases match TRBD1. The CDR3 length is 15 residues. The junction had 8 bases not matched to a gene; V was cut back by 5 bases and J by 10 bases. The germline gives CDR1 SGHAT, CDR2 FQDESV (reference sequence). This chain's CDR3 is CASSPWGQGNSPLHF. CDR3 DNA sequence: TGTGCCAGCAGCCCGTGGGGACAGGGGAACTCACCCCTCCACTTT.

DNA of the CDR3: TGTGCCAGCAGCTTAAAAAGGAGCGGTTTATCCCACAATGAGCAGTTCTTC. Amino acids: CASSLKRSGLSHNEQFF. This chain uses TRBV7-3 with TRBJ2-1; a possible D gene is TRBD2 (5 bases). Trimming cost V 1 base and J 5 bases, with 18 bases left between them. The length of the CDR3 is 17 residues. The V gene's germline CDR1 is SGHTA and CDR2 FQGTGA.

This chain links TRBV19 with TRBJ1-1; 9 bases are a match to TRBD1. This CDR3 has 15 amino acids. The trim removed 3 bases at V and 4 bases at J, leaving 6 bases unmatched. The germline V gene encodes CDR1 LNHDA and CDR2 SQIVND (reference sequence). Here the CDR3 reads CASSMGQGGSTEAFF. CDR3 coding DNA: TGTGCCAGTAGTATGGGACAGGGAGGAAGCACTGAAGCTTTCTTT.

The chain links TRBV29-1 to TRBJ1-5; 7 bases align to TRBD1. Unmatched junction bases numbered 13, after V lost 3 bases and J lost 8 bases. The CDR3 spans 15 residues. Per germline, CDR1 SQVTM and CDR2 ANQGSEA. CDR3 DNA sequence: TGCAGCGTTGATTCTCCTAGGACAGGAGAGGAGCCCCAGCATTTT. It yields the protein CSVDSPRTGEEPQHF.

The chain combines TRBV27 with TRBJ1-2; 10 bases are a match to TRBD1. With V trimmed by 6 bases and J by 4 bases, 2 bases remained unmatched. This CDR3 region has 13 residues. CDR1 is MNHEY and CDR2 is SMNVEV in the germline V gene (reference sequence). CDR3 protein: CASRWTGGYGYTF. DNA for the CDR3: TGTGCCAGCAGATGGACAGGGGGCTATGGCTACACCTTC.

The V and J genes are TRBV5-1 and TRBJ1-2; D not resolved. Germline V gene data show CDR1 as SGHRS and CDR2 as YFSETQ. Trimming stripped 4 bases from V and 1 base from J, with 11 bases between. The CDR3 runs 14 residues. The CDR3 is CASSQTESNYGYTF. CDR3 nucleotide sequence: TGCGCCAGCAGCCAAACAGAAAGTAACTATGGCTACACCTTC.

The chain links TRBV2 to TRBJ2-5; no firm D call. There are 12 residues in the CDR3. V lost 10 bases to trimming and J lost 3 bases, with 12 bases between them. CDR1 and CDR2 from the germline V gene are SNHLY and FYNNEI. CDR3 protein: CAIEIIEETQYF. As DNA, the CDR3 is TGTGCCATCGAGATCATAGAAGAGACCCAGTACTTC.

V is TRBV18 and J is TRBJ2-7, with a possible D match to TRBD2 (6 bases). V lost 6 bases and J lost 5, with 14 bases in between. The length of the CDR3 is 13 residues. Germline V lookup: CDR1 KGHSH, CDR2 LQKENI. The CDR3 nucleotides read TGTGCCAGCTCCTTGGGGGGAACCAACGAGCAGTACTTC. Protein product: CASSLGGTNEQYF.

The chain employs TRBV19 and TRBJ1-2; no clear D. V lost 4 bases to trimming and J lost 8 bases, with 8 bases between them. Germline CDR1 LNHDA, CDR2 SQIVND (reference sequence). The CDR3 sequence is 11 residues long. The CDR3 DNA reads as TGTGCCAGTAGTACGGGAGACGGCTACACCTTC. It codes for CASSTGDGYTF.